This T cell receptor (beta chain) was recorded in a study of CD8 T cells in Susac syndrome. V dropped 2 bases and J dropped 6 bases, with 16 bases sitting between them. The CDR3 contains 15 residues. Germline V gene lookup returns CDR1 LGHNT and CDR2 FRNRAP. Study conclusions and caveats: Individuals included in the TCR sequencing and HLA analysis were acknowledged by the study to be relatively few in number.

RNA, at about 0.5 to 1 ug, was reverse transcribed with random hexamers. It was immunoSEQ multiplex PCR that amplified TCR beta CDR3 across 54 Vbeta and 13 Jbeta. Each CDR3 protein gets one entry after TCRdb re-called the immunoSEQ multiplex PCR reads with MiXCR. The repertoire has around 190,000 distinct CDR3 sequences, 95% of them found once; the top ten carry around 0.15%. The authors sequenced TCR beta from blood CD8+ and CD4+ T cells. TEMRA cells were enriched by FACS, and CD4+ and CD8+ T cells were negatively isolated. In regard to this clonotype: Its matching antigen is unknown.

V is TRBV12-5 and J is TRBJ1-2; a weak D match, TRBD1 (6 bases). This clonotype was obtained from a human donor with multiple sclerosis. Sequencing used CD8+ T cells from PBMCs. The CDR3 nucleotides read TGTGCTAGTGGTTTGCCCTCGGGACACATCAATGGCTACACCTTC. It yields the protein CASGLPSGHINGYTF.